The 6 T cell receptor beta chains below all came from one sample that was sequenced in a study of shared clonotypes between healthy human individuals. Generated by immunoSEQ multiplex PCR, the TCRdb table keeps only in-frame clones and is missing some. This table has fewer than 600,000 clones, roughly three quarters appearing once. The material sequenced was PBMCs. Receptors originate from a woman aged 40 to 50 in good health. Some clones in this sample may be carry-over from other donors' samples.

The chain uses TRBV29-1 and TRBJ1-1; D unclear. Germline CDR1 reads SQVTM; CDR2 reads ANQGSEA. There are 13 residues in the CDR3. V gave up 1 base and J gave up 4 bases, with 10 bases separating them. The CDR3: CSVEGRGGTEAFF. CDR3 nucleotides: TGCAGCGTTGAAGGTAGAGGTGGCACTGAAGCTTTCTTT.

J is TRBJ1-3 and V is TRBV5-4; 9 nucleotides agree with TRBD1. V trimming: 4 bases; J trimming: 0 bases; junction bases outside the gene matches: 5. The length of the CDR3 is 16 residues. Germline V gene sequence: CDR1 SGHNT, CDR2 YYREEE (reference sequence). DNA for the CDR3: TGTGCCAGCAGCAAGGGACAGGGCATCTCTGGAAACACCATATATTTT. Amino acid sequence: CASSKGQGISGNTIYF. The full variable domain, in which reference TRBV5-4 and TRBJ1-3 provide the parts outside the CDR3, is ETGVTQSPTHLIKTRGQQVTLRCSSQSGHNTVSWYQQALGQGPQFIFQYYREEENGRGNFPPRFSGLQFPNYSSELNVNALELDDSALYLCASSKGQGISGNTIYFGEGSWLTVV.

This sequence joins TRBV7-9 and TRBJ2-7; perhaps TRBD1 as D (6 bases). CDR1 SEHNR and CDR2 FQNEAQ come from the germline V gene (reference sequence). The CDR3 loop spans 13 amino acids. The V and J ends lost 1 base and 4 bases respectively, with 8 bases between them. The CDR3 nucleotides read TGTGCCAGCAGCTTAGTAGGGGGATACGAGCAGTACTTC. Translated: CASSLVGGYEQYF.

The CDR3 loop reads CSVAGLVSTGELFF. In DNA form, the CDR3 reads TGCAGCGTTGCCGGACTAGTTTCCACCGGGGAGCTGTTTTTT. This sequence joins TRBV29-1 and TRBJ2-2; the match to TRBD2 covers 7 bases. The germline V gene encodes CDR1 SQVTM and CDR2 ANQGSEA. The CDR3 length is 14 residues. Trimming cost V 4 bases and J 4 bases; bases outside gene matches: 6.

This clone occurred a few times. V usage is TRBV9 and J usage is TRBJ1-2, with TRBD1 identical over 7 bases. This CDR3 region has 17 residues. Germline V gene lookup returns CDR1 SGDLS and CDR2 YYNGEE. J lost 2 bases, V lost 4 bases, and 14 bases had no gene match. Here the CDR3 reads CASSHHRGLGSNYGYTF. DNA of the CDR3: TGTGCCAGCAGCCACCACAGGGGCCTAGGATCAAACTATGGCTACACCTTC.

The gene calls are TRBV5-1 and TRBJ2-7; D unresolved. V was cut by 6 bases and J by 0 bases, with 10 bases left in between. This CDR3 region has 13 residues. From germline, CDR1 is SGHRS and CDR2 YFSETQ. The chain's CDR3 is CASTPGSSYEQYF. The CDR3 DNA reads as TGCGCCAGCACCCCGGGCAGCTCCTACGAGCAGTACTTC.